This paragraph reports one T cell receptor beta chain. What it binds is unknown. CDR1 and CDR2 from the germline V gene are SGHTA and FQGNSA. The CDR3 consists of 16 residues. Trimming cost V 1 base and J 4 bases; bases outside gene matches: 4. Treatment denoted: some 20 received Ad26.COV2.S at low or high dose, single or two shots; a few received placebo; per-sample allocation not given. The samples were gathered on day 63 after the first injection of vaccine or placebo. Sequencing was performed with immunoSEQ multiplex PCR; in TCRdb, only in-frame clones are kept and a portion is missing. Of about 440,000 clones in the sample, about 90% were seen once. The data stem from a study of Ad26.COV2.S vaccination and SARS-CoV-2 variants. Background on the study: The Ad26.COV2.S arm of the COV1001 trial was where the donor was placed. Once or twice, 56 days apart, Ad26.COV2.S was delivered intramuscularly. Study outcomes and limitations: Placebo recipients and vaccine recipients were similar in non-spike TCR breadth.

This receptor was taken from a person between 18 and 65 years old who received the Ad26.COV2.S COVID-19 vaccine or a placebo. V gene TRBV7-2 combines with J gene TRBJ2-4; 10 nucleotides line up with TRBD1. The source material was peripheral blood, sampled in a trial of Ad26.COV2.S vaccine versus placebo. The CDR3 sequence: CASSLVDRGPKNIQYF. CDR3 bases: TGTGCCAGCAGCTTAGTTGACAGGGGGCCTAAAAACATTCAGTACTTC.